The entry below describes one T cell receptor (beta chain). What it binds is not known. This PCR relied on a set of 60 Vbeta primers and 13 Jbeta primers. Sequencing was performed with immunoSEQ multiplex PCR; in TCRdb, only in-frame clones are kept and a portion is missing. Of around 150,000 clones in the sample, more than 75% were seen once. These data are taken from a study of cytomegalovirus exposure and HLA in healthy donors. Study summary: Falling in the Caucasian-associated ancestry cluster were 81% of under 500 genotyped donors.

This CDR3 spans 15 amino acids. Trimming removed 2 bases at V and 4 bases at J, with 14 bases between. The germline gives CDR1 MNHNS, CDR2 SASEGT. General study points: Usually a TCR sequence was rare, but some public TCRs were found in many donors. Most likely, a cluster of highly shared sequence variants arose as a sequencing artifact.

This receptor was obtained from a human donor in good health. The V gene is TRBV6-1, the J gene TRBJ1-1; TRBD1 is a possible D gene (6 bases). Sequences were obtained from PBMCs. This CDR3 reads CASSEHTGLSTEAFF. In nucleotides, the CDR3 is TGTGCCAGCAGTGAACACACAGGGTTGAGCACTGAAGCTTTCTTT.